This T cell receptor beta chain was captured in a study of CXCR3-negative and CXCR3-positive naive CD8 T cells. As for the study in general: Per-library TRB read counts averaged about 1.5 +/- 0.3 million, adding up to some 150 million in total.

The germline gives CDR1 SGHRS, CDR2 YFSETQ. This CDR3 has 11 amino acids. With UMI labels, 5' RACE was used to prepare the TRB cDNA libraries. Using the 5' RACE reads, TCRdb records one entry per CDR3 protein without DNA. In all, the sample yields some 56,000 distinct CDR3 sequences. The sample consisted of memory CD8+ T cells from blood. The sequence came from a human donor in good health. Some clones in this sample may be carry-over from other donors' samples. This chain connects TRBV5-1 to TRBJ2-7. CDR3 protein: CASSLGGEQYF.